This T cell receptor beta chain appears in the sequencing data of a study of cytomegalovirus exposure and HLA in healthy donors. Turning to the study itself: Both the 95 to 150 validation repertoires and the 600 to 700 first-cohort repertoires used the same platform, as reported by a later analysis. Study-wide points: Cytomegalovirus association was listed for about 170 TCR beta chains. According to a later analysis, TCR clusters from the first cohort tended to co-occur in the roughly 110 validation repertoires.

This clone was picked up a small number of times. The target antigen is unknown. TCRdb's table, derived via immunoSEQ multiplex PCR, lists solely in-frame clones and lacks some. Altogether nearly 200,000 clones are present, 65% to 90% being singletons, with the ten largest covering roughly 13%. From the approximately 120-subject validation cohort, which was separate from the roughly 630-subject first cohort, the donors were drawn. Trimming at V came to 5 bases and at J to 3 bases, leaving 3 bases not matched to a gene. Germline loops: CDR1 SNHLY, CDR2 FYNNEI. The CDR3 is 15 residues long. The receptor's source is a woman under 40 in good health and CMV-seropositive. Input material: PBMCs. The chain is built from TRBV2 and TRBJ2-1; 11 bases map to TRBD2. The CDR3 DNA is TGTGCCAGCAGTTCCACTAGCGGGAGCTACAATGAGCAGTTCTTC. It codes for CASSSTSGSYNEQFF.